This passage covers 29 T cell receptor beta chains from one sample sequenced in a study of blood T cell repertoires in COVID-19. Assay: immunoSEQ multiplex PCR; the TCRdb copy retains only in-frame clones and omits some. The sample holds 200,000 or so clones; 84% are singletons and the top ten take about 2.3%. Sequenced sample: peripheral blood. These TCRs come from a woman in her fifties or sixties with acute or convalescent COVID-19.

The count of this clone is one. The chain links TRBV3-1 (or the pseudogene TRBV3-2) to TRBJ2-3; 8 positions agree with TRBD2. The CDR3 has 17 amino acids. In germline, CDR1 is LGHDT, CDR2 YNNKEL (reference sequence). V shed 4 bases and J 2 bases; nucleotides not matched to a gene: 11. The CDR3 region has the DNA TGTGCCAGCAGCCCCACCCTACGGGGGGGGACCACAGATACGCAGTATTTT. Translating it yields CASSPTLRGGTTDTQYF.

This chain uses TRBV27 with TRBJ2-5; maybe TRBD1 (6 bases). Between the trimmed V and J ends, which lost 5 bases and 5 bases, there was a span of 21 bases. This CDR3 has 16 amino acids. In germline, CDR1 is MNHEY, CDR2 SMNVEV (reference sequence). CDR3 in DNA: TGTGCCAGCAGTCAGGGGACGGGTATCCGCGGGGAGACCCAGTACTTC. Protein sequence: CASSQGTGIRGETQYF.

V is TRBV10-2 and J is TRBJ2-2; D not certain. V lost 4 bases to trimming and J lost 7 bases, with 7 bases between them. The CDR3 is 12 residues long. Germline loops: CDR1 WSHSY, CDR2 SAAADI. CDR3 region: CASSVILGELFF. CDR3 sequence (DNA): TGCGCCAGCAGTGTAATCCTCGGGGAGCTGTTTTTT.

This clone was recorded a few times. The gene calls are TRBV6-6 and TRBJ1-2; TRBD1 aligns across 7 bases. The CDR3 covers 15 residues. Losses at the gene ends were 5 bases for V and 4 bases for J; bases not matched to a gene: 10. Germline CDR1 is MNHNY and CDR2 is SVGAGI (reference sequence). CDR3 DNA: TGTGCCAGCAGTGTAGGACAGGCGGTTGGCTATGGCTACACCTTC. Its protein is CASSVGQAVGYGYTF.

This CDR3 is CARSLGRGPNTGELFF. The CDR3 DNA reads as TGTGCCAGAAGCTTGGGCAGGGGACCGAACACCGGGGAGCTGTTTTTT. The V and J genes are TRBV5-3 and TRBJ2-2; perhaps TRBD1 as D (6 bases). TRBV5-3 is treated as an ORF (open reading frame) with a function not yet certain. V dropped 0 bases and J dropped 0 bases, with 9 bases sitting between them. The CDR3 has 16 residues.

Concerning this clone itself: This specimen includes other DNA sequences encoding the same CDR3. The V gene is TRBV9, the J gene TRBJ2-5, with TRBD1 as a possible D gene (6 bases). The germline V gene encodes CDR1 SGDLS and CDR2 YYNGEE. V was clipped by 4 bases and J by 2 bases, with 15 bases between them. The CDR3 consists of 15 residues. CDR3: CASSSRTAPQETQYF. In DNA form, the CDR3 reads TGTGCCAGCAGCTCCCGGACAGCCCCGCAAGAGACCCAGTACTTC.

The chain has TRBV5-1 and TRBJ1-1, with D maybe TRBD1 (5 bases). Germline loops: CDR1 SGHRS, CDR2 YFSETQ. Trimming pared 3 bases from V and 4 bases from J, leaving 13 bases between. The CDR3 has 14 amino acids. CDR3 bases: TGCGCCAGCAGCTATTTCTCGGGGGGCACTGAAGCTTTCTTT. Translated: CASSYFSGGTEAFF.

The rearrangement joins TRBV4-3 to TRBJ1-2, with TRBD1 as a possible D gene (5 bases). The CDR3 runs to 16 residues. Looked up from germline, CDR1 is LGHNA and CDR2 is YSLEER. Trimming removed 0 bases from V and 2 bases from J, with 13 bases in between. The CDR3 region is CASSQERAGPNYGYTF. The CDR3 DNA reads as TGCGCCAGCAGCCAAGAAAGGGCAGGGCCCAACTATGGCTACACCTTC.

The genes are TRBV9 and TRBJ1-1, with D tentatively TRBD1 (6 bases). Germline values: CDR1 SGDLS, CDR2 YYNGEE. There are 13 residues in the CDR3. V was cut by 0 bases and J by 6 bases, with 9 bases left in between. This chain's CDR3 is CASSVVSGAEAFF. The CDR3 nucleotides read TGTGCCAGCAGCGTAGTATCAGGGGCTGAAGCTTTCTTT. The variable domain in full, with the rest retrieved from reference TRBV9 and TRBJ1-1, is DSGVTQTPKHLITATGQRVTLRCSPRSGDLSVYWYQQSLDQGLQFLIQYYNGEERAKGNILERFSAQQFPDLHSELNLSSLELGDSALYFCASSVVSGAEAFFGQGTRLTVV.

The chain has TRBV30 and TRBJ2-7; 7 bases are shared with TRBD1. Per the germline V gene, CDR1 is GTSNPN and CDR2 is SVGIG (reference sequence). The CDR3 sequence is 14 residues long. The V segment lost 6 bases and the J segment 2 bases; nucleotides outside the gene matches: 10. The CDR3 DNA sequence: TGTGCCTGTCGGGACAGAAAAAAGACCTACGAGCAGTACTTC. It translates to CACRDRKKTYEQYF.

The V call is TRBV29-1, the J call TRBJ2-1, with 7 bases lining up with TRBD1. The germline CDR1 and CDR2 sequences are SQVTM and ANQGSEA. The CDR3 has 16 residues. V was pared by 1 base and J by 6 bases, with 12 bases of the junction left unmatched. The CDR3 is CSVEGTTGPGPNEQFF. The CDR3 coding sequence is TGCAGCGTTGAAGGTACGACAGGGCCCGGCCCCAATGAGCAGTTCTTC.

The chain's CDR3 is CASSKQREGRGSPLHF. In DNA form, the CDR3 reads TGTGCCAGCAGCAAACAGCGGGAGGGAAGGGGTTCACCCCTCCACTTT. V gene TRBV21-1 combines with J gene TRBJ1-6. TRBV21-1 is designated a pseudogene. CDR3 size: 16 residues.

This clone appeared a single time. The chain links TRBV6-5 to TRBJ1-5; D is undetermined. The CDR3 contains 11 residues. Per the germline V gene, CDR1 is MNHEY and CDR2 is SVGAGI. Trimming shortened V by 6 bases and J by 3 bases, and 3 bases separated the two germline ends. CDR3 bases: TGTGCCAGCAGAGCCAATCAGCCCCAGCATTTT. Protein sequence: CASRANQPQHF.

V and J are TRBV9 and TRBJ1-3; D gene uncertain. Deletions cut 3 bases from V and 4 bases from J, with 8 bases between. Looked up from germline, CDR1 is SGDLS and CDR2 is YYNGEE. The CDR3 extends over 13 amino acids. The CDR3, as DNA: TGTGCCAGCAGCGCGTTTTTCGGAAACACCATATATTTT. It is translated as CASSAFFGNTIYF.

The V and J genes are TRBV28 and TRBJ1-6, with 8 bases fitting TRBD1. V trimming: 7 bases; J trimming: 0 bases; junction bases outside the gene matches: 5. The CDR3 sequence is 16 residues long. Germline V gene data show CDR1 as MDHEN and CDR2 as SYDVKM. This CDR3 is CASNTGGSSYNSPLHF. The CDR3 coding sequence is TGTGCCAGCAATACAGGGGGTAGCTCCTATAATTCACCCCTCCACTTT.

This chain connects TRBV19 to TRBJ1-5; D is ambiguous. This CDR3 has 15 amino acids. Germline-derived CDR1 and CDR2 are LNHDA and SQIVND (reference sequence). V gave up 1 base and J gave up 8 bases, with 15 bases separating them. The CDR3 DNA is TGTGCCAGTAGTATAGTCCCAGCACCCGAGGAGCCCCAGCATTTT. It codes for CASSIVPAPEEPQHF.

The sample holds one count of this clone. The rearrangement joins TRBV11-2 to TRBJ2-5, with 7 bases lining up with TRBD1. With 4 bases clipped from V and 2 bases from J, the junction kept 7 bases outside the gene matches. This CDR3 is 15 amino acids long. Germline CDR1 is SGHAT and CDR2 is FQNNGV. The DNA of the CDR3 is TGTGCCAGCAGCTCCTGGACAGGTCCTCAAGAGACCCAGTACTTC. Its translation: CASSSWTGPQETQYF.

With respect to this clone: One end of the junction fails to match germline, which may point to a read error. The CDR3 is CSAGEQGRDTF. CDR3 coding DNA: TGCAGTGCTGGAGAACAGGGTCGCGACACCTTC. This chain uses TRBV20-1 with TRBJ1-2; maybe TRBD1 (6 bases). The germline V gene has CDR1 DFQATT and CDR2 SNEGSKA (reference sequence). This CDR3 comprises 11 residues.

The chain links TRBV5-5 to TRBJ1-3, with D maybe TRBD1 (6 bases). V gave up 4 bases and J gave up 0 bases, with 11 bases separating them. CDR3 length: 15 amino acids. Germline assignment: CDR1 SGHKS and CDR2 YYEKEE (reference sequence). The CDR3 DNA reads TGTGCCAGCAGCCGGGACACTATCTCTGGAAACACCATATATTTT. This sequence encodes CASSRDTISGNTIYF.

This clone has a handful of counts. This chain links TRBV4-2 with TRBJ2-7; 7 nucleotides align to TRBD2. CDR3 length equals 16 residues. The V segment lost 4 bases and the J segment 5 bases; nucleotides outside the gene matches: 14. Per germline, CDR1 LGHNA and CDR2 YNFKEQ. CDR3 amino acids: CASSRLQAGISDEQYF. The CDR3 region has the DNA TGTGCCAGCAGCCGACTTCAAGCGGGGATCTCGGACGAGCAGTACTTC.

The chain links TRBV6-6 to TRBJ1-2, with D tentatively TRBD1 (6 bases). CDR3 size: 12 residues. V was cut by 4 bases and J by 10 bases, with 13 bases left in between. Germline V CDR1 and CDR2: MNHNY, SVGAGI (reference sequence). For the CDR3, the DNA is TGTGCCAGCAGTTTACAGGGAATAGACTACACCTTC. Translated, it gives CASSLQGIDYTF.

The rearrangement uses TRBV18 and TRBJ2-7; perhaps TRBD1 as D (6 bases). V lost 0 bases and J 2 bases, leaving 8 bases between the germline ends. The CDR3 sequence is 14 residues long. CDR1 and CDR2 (germline): KGHSH, LQKENI. The CDR3 DNA follows: TGTGCCAGCTCACCACCGAGGACAGCCTACGAGCAGTACTTC. Translating it yields CASSPPRTAYEQYF.

This clone occurred once. The chain uses TRBV15 and TRBJ2-1; D unresolved. With 1 base removed from V and 9 bases from J, the gap between germline ends came to 10 bases. CDR3 length equals 13 residues. Germline loops: CDR1 LNHNV, CDR2 YYDKDF (reference sequence). The CDR3 sequence is CATSRASVGEQFF. CDR3 in DNA: TGTGCCACCAGCAGAGCCTCCGTCGGTGAGCAGTTCTTC.

This clone has a handful of counts. At one of its ends the junction is not consistent with the germline gene, which may arise from a read error. This chain links TRBV6-1 with TRBJ1-4; a possible D gene is TRBD1 (5 bases). The germline V gene encodes CDR1 MNHNS and CDR2 SASEGT. The CDR3 is 12 amino acids. The CDR3 nucleotides read TGTGCCAGCGGTGAGGGGCCTGAAAAACTGTTTTTT. Protein: CASGEGPEKLFF.

The genes are TRBV5-1 and TRBJ2-2; TRBD1 matches at 8 bases. The CDR3 extends over 14 amino acids. The J segment lost 4 bases and the V segment lost 6 bases, leaving 5 bases of the junction unmatched. Per the germline V gene, CDR1 is SGHRS and CDR2 is YFSETQ. CDR3: CASKDRVGTGELFF. The CDR3, as DNA: TGCGCCAGCAAGGACAGGGTGGGCACCGGGGAGCTGTTTTTT.

A few counts support this clone. The V gene is TRBV30, the J gene TRBJ1-1; the D gene is possibly TRBD1 (5 bases). V shed 0 bases and J shed 1 base, with 9 bases lying between them. Germline CDR1 is GTSNPN and CDR2 is SVGIG (reference sequence). This CDR3 has 14 amino acids. In DNA form, the CDR3 reads TGTGCCTGGAGTGTAGGAGACAGGAACACTGAAGCTTTCTTT. This encodes CAWSVGDRNTEAFF.

The chain uses TRBV20-1 and TRBJ2-7, with TRBD2 matching 7 bases. This CDR3 region has 15 residues. The V gene's germline CDR1 is DFQATT and CDR2 SNEGSKA (reference sequence). V dropped 3 bases and J dropped 7; count of bases not matched to a gene: 15. In nucleotides, the CDR3 is TGCAGTGCTAGTTACAGCGGGGCGGACCATGTTGAGCAGTACTTC. This translates into CSASYSGADHVEQYF.

This clone was recorded a few times. V and J are TRBV5-8 and TRBJ2-1; 10 bases match TRBD1. Unmatched junction bases numbered 8, after V lost 4 bases and J lost 4 bases. The CDR3 runs 16 residues. Germline assignment: CDR1 SGHTS and CDR2 YDEGEE. CDR3 region: CASSQTGTGVYNEQFF. The CDR3 nucleotides read TGTGCCAGCAGCCAAACCGGGACAGGGGTGTACAATGAGCAGTTCTTC.

The J gene is TRBJ2-2, the V gene TRBV3-1 (or the pseudogene TRBV3-2); D call uncertain. The germline V gene has CDR1 LGHDT and CDR2 YNNKEL (reference sequence). The germline V and J ends were trimmed by 1 base and 2 bases, with 11 bases remaining between them. This CDR3 region has 16 residues. The CDR3: CASSQGSTVNTGELFF. For the CDR3, the DNA is TGTGCCAGCAGCCAAGGATCAACGGTTAACACCGGGGAGCTGTTTTTT.